This entry lists 31 T cell receptor beta chains sequenced from one sample in a study of cytomegalovirus exposure and HLA in healthy donors. With 60 Vbeta and 13 Jbeta primers, the PCR was carried out. Sequencing used immunoSEQ multiplex PCR; TCRdb keeps in-frame clones, though not all of them. The table records about 140,000 clones, around 75% of them present only once. The sample was PBMCs. The receptors derive from a female donor in good health and CMV-seronegative.

The chain links TRBV5-6 to TRBJ2-7; D not certain. V dropped 0 bases and J dropped 3 bases, with 4 bases sitting between them. The CDR3 has 12 residues. The germline V gene encodes CDR1 SGHDT and CDR2 YYEEEE. The CDR3 DNA is TGTGCCAGCAGCTTGGTCGGCTACGAGCAGTACTTC. It specifies CASSLVGYEQYF. Filled out from reference TRBV5-6 and TRBJ2-7, the complete variable domain reads DAGVTQSPTHLIKTRGQQVTLRCSPKSGHDTVSWYQQALGQGPQFIFQYYEEEERQRGNFPDRFSGHQFPNYSSELNVNALLLGDSALYLCASSLVGYEQYFGPGTRLTVT.

This sequence joins TRBV7-8 and TRBJ2-2; 13 bases align to TRBD2. Trimming removed 5 bases from V and 5 bases from J; junction bases left unmatched: 2. The CDR3 spans 15 residues. Per the germline V gene, CDR1 is SGHVS and CDR2 is FQNEAQ. CDR3 DNA sequence: TGTGCCAGCAGCATGGGACTAGCGGGGACCGGGGAGCTGTTTTTT. Amino acids: CASSMGLAGTGELFF.

This chain connects TRBV11-2 to TRBJ1-5; D is ambiguous. Germline V gene sequence: CDR1 SGHAT, CDR2 FQNNGV. This CDR3 is 14 amino acids long. The V gene lost 1 base and the J gene lost 9 bases, with 13 bases spanning the gap. CDR3 amino acids: CASSLGGLRSPQHF. The CDR3 DNA sequence: TGTGCCAGCAGCTTAGGCGGGCTACGTTCGCCCCAGCATTTT.

The gene calls are TRBV4-3 and TRBJ1-5; no clear D. The V end was cut by 1 base, the J end by 3 bases, with 13 bases between. This CDR3 contains 16 residues. CDR1 is LGHNA, CDR2 YSLEER, per germline. The CDR3: CASSQGPRGVNQPQHF. CDR3 bases: TGCGCCAGCAGCCAAGGACCGCGGGGAGTCAATCAGCCCCAGCATTTT.

The chain employs TRBV5-4 and TRBJ2-7; 11 nucleotides line up with TRBD2. Germline assignment: CDR1 SGHNT and CDR2 YYREEE (reference sequence). The CDR3 is 14 residues long. The V and J ends lost 3 bases and 2 bases, in that order; junction bases with no gene match: 1. CDR3 region: CASSSTSGAYEQYF. CDR3 nucleotides: TGTGCCAGCAGCTCGACTAGCGGGGCCTACGAGCAGTACTTC.

This clone was seen just once. This rearrangement joins TRBV29-1 to TRBJ2-5; 8 nucleotides line up with TRBD2. With 6 bases clipped from V and 5 bases from J, the junction kept 11 bases outside the gene matches. The CDR3 is 14 amino acids. CDR1 is SQVTM, CDR2 ANQGSEA, per germline. The CDR3 is CSVGGAGEWETQYF. Written as DNA, the CDR3 is TGCAGCGTCGGGGGGGCAGGGGAGTGGGAGACCCAGTACTTC.

The J gene is TRBJ1-4, the V gene TRBV19; no definite D call. The CDR3 spans 15 residues. The germline V gene encodes CDR1 LNHDA and CDR2 SQIVND (reference sequence). V was trimmed by 1 base and J by 5 bases, leaving 11 bases between them. The CDR3 nucleotides read TGTGCCAGTAGTATAGGGCAGGATGGCAATGAAAAACTGTTTTTT. Its translation is CASSIGQDGNEKLFF. Variable domain in full (rest from reference TRBV19 and TRBJ1-4): DGGITQSPKYLFRKEGQNVTLSCEQNLNHDAMYWYRQDPGQGLRLIYYSQIVNDFQKGDIAEGYSVSREKKESFPLTVTSAQKNPTAFYLCASSIGQDGNEKLFFGSGTQLSVL.

The rearrangement uses TRBV5-1 and TRBJ2-3, with D possibly matching TRBD2 (6 bases). CDR1 and CDR2 (germline): SGHRS, YFSETQ. The CDR3 is 14 residues long. Trimming shortened V by 4 bases and J by 2 bases, and 11 bases separated the two germline ends. CDR3 sequence (DNA): TGCGCCAGCAGCAGCGGGTGGGTCACAGATACGCAGTATTTT. Translating it yields CASSSGWVTDTQYF.

The V gene is TRBV7-2, the J gene TRBJ2-2, with 12 bases aligning to TRBD2. The CDR3 is 16 residues long. Germline V gives CDR1 SGHTA, CDR2 FQGNSA. With V trimmed by 5 bases and J by 7 bases, 8 bases remained unmatched. The DNA of the CDR3 is TGTGCCAGCAGCGCCCGACTAGCGGGAGTGCTCGGGGAGCTGTTTTTT. It translates to CASSARLAGVLGELFF.

The V gene is TRBV21-1, the J gene TRBJ2-1; TRBD2, the table's D call, was not compared with the DNA. TRBV21-1 is a recognized pseudogene. This CDR3 is built from 15 residues. CDR3 protein: CASSILAGAYNEQFF. The CDR3 nucleotides read TGTGCCAGCAGCATACTAGCGGGAGCCTACAATGAGCAGTTCTTC.

This clone appeared once. The chain combines TRBV4-3 with TRBJ2-7; D may be TRBD1 (6 bases). Trimming shortened V by 1 base and J by 5 bases, and 9 bases separated the two germline ends. Looked up from germline, CDR1 is LGHNA and CDR2 is YSLEER. This CDR3 has 13 residues. The CDR3 DNA reads TGCGCCAGCAGCCAAGTGGGGGCCCACGAGCAGTACTTC. This translates into CASSQVGAHEQYF.

The chain joins TRBV6-6 to TRBJ2-1; 10 bases fit TRBD2. The CDR3 is 16 amino acids. CDR1 is MNHNY and CDR2 is SVGAGI in the germline V gene (reference sequence). The ends lost 4 bases at V and 7 bases at J; junction bases unmatched: 10. DNA of the CDR3: TGTGCCAGCAGTTTTCCAGCGGGAGGGATTGGGAATGAGCAGTTCTTC. This translates into CASSFPAGGIGNEQFF.

As for this clone: At the DNA level, this CDR3 is encoded by other sequences in the same sample as well. CDR3 DNA: TGCGCCAGCAGCCAAGATCGGCTAGCGGGACTTTACAATGAGCAGTTCTTC. Translation: CASSQDRLAGLYNEQFF. The V gene is TRBV4-1, the J gene TRBJ2-1; 9 bases align to TRBD2. This CDR3 spans 17 amino acids. The V gene's germline CDR1 is MGHRA and CDR2 YSYEKL. The junction had 7 bases not matched to a gene; V was cut back by 0 bases and J by 4 bases.

The gene calls are TRBV7-3 and TRBJ2-1; 7 nucleotides agree with TRBD2. Germline V gives CDR1 SGHTA, CDR2 FQGTGA. V was clipped by 5 bases and J by 13 bases; unmatched bases: 11. The CDR3 has 13 amino acids. The CDR3 reads CASSAMPSGLQFF. CDR3 bases: TGTGCCAGCAGCGCGATGCCTAGCGGTCTACAGTTCTTC. Full variable domain (remainder filled in from reference TRBV7-3 and TRBJ2-1): GAGVSQTPSNKVTEKGKYVELRCDPISGHTALYWYRQSLGQGPEFLIYFQGTGAADDSGLPNDRFFAVRPEGSVSTLKIQRTERGDSAVYLCASSAMPSGLQFFGPGTRLTVL.

This clone was counted between two and nine times. The chain has TRBV5-1 and TRBJ1-1; TRBD1 matches at 8 bases. The V gene's germline CDR1 is SGHRS and CDR2 YFSETQ. This CDR3 has 15 amino acids. Trimming took 4 bases from V and 5 from J; bases not matched to a gene: 10. CDR3 in amino acids: CASSPRTGRETEAFF. Written as DNA, the CDR3 is TGCGCCAGCAGCCCCCGGACAGGGAGGGAGACTGAAGCTTTCTTT.

The gene calls are TRBV5-4 and TRBJ2-3; D might be TRBD2 (6 bases). Germline V gives CDR1 SGHNT, CDR2 YYREEE (reference sequence). The CDR3 covers 14 residues. V was pared by 4 bases and J by 1 base, with 10 bases between. CDR3 in DNA: TGTGCCAGCAGCCCGAGGAGGGGCACAGATACGCAGTATTTT. Translated, it gives CASSPRRGTDTQYF.

V is TRBV9 and J is TRBJ2-7; no reliable D call. Trimming removed 0 bases from V and 5 bases from J, with 12 bases in between. Germline V CDR1 and CDR2: SGDLS, YYNGEE. This CDR3 is 14 amino acids long. The CDR3 loop reads CASSVAGLNDEQYF. DNA for the CDR3: TGTGCCAGCAGCGTAGCAGGTTTGAACGACGAGCAGTACTTC.

The V and J genes are TRBV9 and TRBJ1-1, with D possibly being TRBD1 (5 bases). This CDR3 has 13 amino acids. CDR1 is SGDLS and CDR2 is YYNGEE in the germline V gene. Trimming removed 0 bases at V and 6 bases at J, with 9 bases between. As DNA, the CDR3 is TGTGCCAGCAGCGTAGCTGGGGCCGCTGAAGCTTTCTTT. It is translated as CASSVAGAAEAFF.

V usage is TRBV2 and J usage is TRBJ2-6; TRBD1 might be the D (6 bases). The ends were cut back, 8 bases at V and 0 bases at J, with 17 bases in the middle. CDR3 length: 17 amino acids. Germline CDR1 and CDR2: SNHLY and FYNNEI. The CDR3 DNA reads TGTGCCAGCCAGGGGAGTTCTAGGGACTCTGGGGCCAACGTCCTGACTTTC. It encodes CASQGSSRDSGANVLTF. The entire variable domain, with the rest obtained from reference TRBV2 and TRBJ2-6, is as follows: EPEVTQTPSHQVTQMGQEVILRCVPISNHLYFYWYRQILGQKVEFLVSFYNNEISEKSEIFDDQFSVERPDGSNFTLKIRSTKLEDSAMYFCASQGSSRDSGANVLTFGAGSRLTVL.

This chain joins TRBV7-9 and TRBJ2-2, with D possibly TRBD2 on 7 matching bases. The CDR3 extends over 16 amino acids. The V gene's germline CDR1 is SEHNR and CDR2 FQNEAQ (reference sequence). V lost 2 bases to trimming and J lost 5 bases, with 15 bases between them. The CDR3 nucleotides are TGTGCCAGCAGCTTATGGGCGGGGGCATCGACCGGGGAGCTGTTTTTT. This gives the protein CASSLWAGASTGELFF.

This chain joins TRBV19 and TRBJ1-2; 9 nucleotides align to TRBD1. Trimming removed 6 bases from V and 5 bases from J; junction bases left unmatched: 7. The germline V gene has CDR1 LNHDA and CDR2 SQIVND (reference sequence). The CDR3 extends over 14 amino acids. The chain's CDR3 is CASRMDRGFYGYTF. In nucleotides, the CDR3 is TGTGCCAGTAGGATGGACAGGGGCTTTTATGGCTACACCTTC.

The chain combines TRBV19 with TRBJ2-1, with 11 positions matching TRBD1. The junction had 6 bases not matched to a gene; V was cut back by 5 bases and J by 6 bases. The germline CDR1 and CDR2 sequences are LNHDA and SQIVND (reference sequence). The CDR3 contains 15 residues. DNA for the CDR3: TGTGCCAGTAGTTTCTCCGGGACAGGGGGCAATGAGCAGTTCTTC. This encodes CASSFSGTGGNEQFF.

A few counts support this clone. The rearrangement uses TRBV15 and TRBJ1-1; no reliable D call. Germline V CDR1 and CDR2: LNHNV, YYDKDF (reference sequence). V lost 3 bases to trimming and J lost 7 bases, with 6 bases between them. The CDR3 covers 11 residues. CDR3 loop: CATSRTLEAFF. In DNA, the CDR3 is TGTGCCACCAGCAGGACACTTGAAGCTTTCTTT.

This clone has a handful of counts. V is TRBV6-6 and J is TRBJ2-7; tentatively, D is TRBD2 (5 bases). This CDR3 has 13 amino acids. V was cut by 6 bases and J by 0 bases, with 9 bases left in between. The germline CDR1 and CDR2 sequences are MNHNY and SVGAGI (reference sequence). CDR3 loop: CASSLTSSYEQYF. Written as DNA, the CDR3 is TGTGCCAGCAGCCTCACTAGCTCCTACGAGCAGTACTTC.

The V and J genes are TRBV9 and TRBJ1-4; tentatively, D is TRBD1 (5 bases). Germline CDR1 reads SGDLS; CDR2 reads YYNGEE. The CDR3 sequence is 16 residues long. Deletions cut 0 bases from V and 1 base from J, with 10 bases between. The CDR3 nucleotides read TGTGCCAGCAGCGTAGCTCAAGGGGTAACTAATGAAAAACTGTTTTTT. Amino acid sequence: CASSVAQGVTNEKLFF.

The chain couples TRBV6-5 to TRBJ1-5, with no clear D. Germline V gene sequence: CDR1 MNHEY, CDR2 SVGAGI. V gave up 5 bases and J gave up 0 bases, with 11 bases separating them. The CDR3 covers 15 residues. The CDR3 reads CASSGPFYSNQPQHF. CDR3 DNA: TGTGCCAGCAGTGGGCCCTTTTATAGCAATCAGCCCCAGCATTTT.

The chain joins TRBV2 to TRBJ2-5; 7 bases fit TRBD1. The CDR3 length is 13 residues. Losses at the gene ends were 6 bases for V and 5 bases for J; bases not matched to a gene: 6. The V gene's germline CDR1 is SNHLY and CDR2 FYNNEI. As DNA, the CDR3 is TGTGCCAGCAGGAGAGAACAGGGGGAGACCCAGTACTTC. Its translation is CASRREQGETQYF.

There are a few counts of this clone. The chain uses TRBV4-2 and TRBJ2-7; 10 bases fit TRBD2. V gave up 0 bases and J gave up 3 bases; unmatched junction bases: 5. The germline gives CDR1 LGHNA, CDR2 YNFKEQ. This CDR3 comprises 16 residues. The CDR3 DNA is TGTGCCAGCAGCCAAGAAGTGGCTAGCGGGGGCTACGAGCAGTACTTC. Its translation is CASSQEVASGGYEQYF.

This clone has just one count. V is TRBV7-3 and J is TRBJ1-6; possibly TRBD1 for D (5 bases). The CDR3 runs to 15 residues. CDR1 and CDR2 from the germline V gene are SGHTA and FQGTGA. V gave up 5 bases and J gave up 7 bases, with 15 bases separating them. The CDR3 is CASSPQGGGNSPLHF. CDR3 nucleotides: TGTGCCAGCAGCCCTCAGGGAGGCGGGAATTCACCCCTCCACTTT.

The chain has TRBV28 and TRBJ1-3, with a possible D match to TRBD1 (6 bases). Germline CDR1 is MDHEN and CDR2 is SYDVKM. The CDR3 runs 15 residues. Trimming left V 7 bases short and J 0 bases short, with 13 bases between. CDR3 loop: CASTLTGLSGNTIYF. The DNA for the CDR3 is TGTGCCAGCACCCTAACAGGGCTCTCTGGAAACACCATATATTTT.

This clone appeared a single time. V and J are TRBV27 and TRBJ2-4; the D gene is possibly TRBD2 (5 bases). The CDR3 has 13 residues. V lost 9 bases and J lost 1, with 10 bases in between. The germline CDR1 and CDR2 sequences are MNHEY and SMNVEV (reference sequence). CDR3 protein: CARPPGAKNIQYF. The CDR3 DNA is TGTGCCAGGCCTCCGGGGGCCAAAAACATTCAGTACTTC.